This is a list of T cell receptor beta chains from one sample in a study of T-cell memory formation after mild COVID-19. TCRdb re-derived calls from the 5' RACE reads in MiXCR, one entry per CDR3 protein. The sample carries 160,000 or so distinct CDR3 sequences, about 28% recorded once. Material: PBMCs or a T cell subset sorted from them (not recorded which). These receptors were obtained from an adult woman who had mild COVID-19 (a few samples of this study predate the infection). Cell type and time point are not known. Both conserved end residues are part of each CDR3. D genes are given only for firm matches. A clone size is listed for some rows: how often the clone was seen (once, few, many), or a class if it is expanded.

j_call: TRBJ2-7; clone_size: .; v_call: TRBV12-3/TRBV12-4; d_call: TRBD1; cdr3_nt: TGTGCCAGCACCGCGGCGTCCAGGGGGATTTACGAGCAGTACTTC; cdr3_aa: CASTAASRGIYEQYF
j_call: TRBJ2-3; clone_size: few; v_call: TRBV7-2; d_call: .; cdr3_nt: TGTGCCAGCAGCCCCCAGACAGGAGATACGCAGTATTTT; cdr3_aa: CASSPQTGDTQYF
j_call: TRBJ2-7; clone_size: few; v_call: TRBV15; d_call: .; cdr3_nt: TGTGCCACCAGCAGAGATAAGGATCTAAATTACGAGCAGTACTTC; cdr3_aa: CATSRDKDLNYEQYF
j_call: TRBJ2-7; clone_size: .; v_call: TRBV25-1; d_call: TRBD2; cdr3_nt: TGTGCCAGCAGTGAATGGAGTAGCGGGAGAAACTACGAGCAGTACTTC; cdr3_aa: CASSEWSSGRNYEQYF
j_call: TRBJ2-1; clone_size: few; v_call: TRBV18; d_call: .; cdr3_nt: TGTGCCAGCTTACCGATGACCGACAATGAGCAGTTCTTC; cdr3_aa: CASLPMTDNEQFF
j_call: TRBJ2-5; clone_size: .; v_call: TRBV21-1; d_call: .; cdr3_nt: TGTGCCAGCAGCAAAGAGTCGCAGGACCAAGAGACCCAGTACTTC; cdr3_aa: CASSKESQDQETQYF
j_call: TRBJ2-6; clone_size: .; v_call: TRBV7-9; d_call: .; cdr3_nt: TGTGCCAGCAGTGTTTCCACATCCCCCTCTGGGGCCAACGTCCTGACTTTC; cdr3_aa: CASSVSTSPSGANVLTF
j_call: TRBJ2-5; clone_size: once; v_call: TRBV7-8; d_call: .; cdr3_nt: TGTGCCAGCAGCTTAGTACAGGGCCTTCAAGAGACCCAGTACTTC; cdr3_aa: CASSLVQGLQETQYF
j_call: TRBJ1-1; clone_size: .; v_call: TRBV5-1; d_call: TRBD1; cdr3_nt: TGCGCCAGCGCCTATCTTACAGGGGTGAACACTGAAGCTTTCTTT; cdr3_aa: CASAYLTGVNTEAFF
j_call: TRBJ2-6; clone_size: few; v_call: TRBV7-3; d_call: .; cdr3_nt: TGTGCCAGCAGCCCTCAGGGTTCTGGGGCCAACGTCCTGACTTTC; cdr3_aa: CASSPQGSGANVLTF
j_call: TRBJ2-1; clone_size: .; v_call: TRBV7-2; d_call: TRBD2; cdr3_nt: TGTGCAAGCAGCTTAGCGGGGACTAGCATCTACAATGAGCAGTTCTTC; cdr3_aa: CASSLAGTSIYNEQFF
j_call: TRBJ2-1; clone_size: few; v_call: TRBV27; d_call: TRBD2; cdr3_nt: TGTGCCACCTCTAGCGGGAGGGGGTACAATGAGCAGTTCTTC; cdr3_aa: CATSSGRGYNEQFF
j_call: TRBJ2-7; clone_size: .; v_call: TRBV29-1; d_call: .; cdr3_nt: TGCAGCGTGGCGCACCGGGACATTACTTGGGGCGAGCAGTACTTC; cdr3_aa: CSVAHRDITWGEQYF
j_call: TRBJ2-2; clone_size: .; v_call: TRBV7-9; d_call: TRBD2; cdr3_nt: TGTGCCAGCAGCTTAGTCTGGACTAGCAACACCGGGGAGCTGTTTTTT; cdr3_aa: CASSLVWTSNTGELFF
j_call: TRBJ2-1; clone_size: .; v_call: TRBV12-3/TRBV12-4; d_call: .; cdr3_nt: TGTGCCAGCAGTTTCAGGGCCGGGACCCCCGACGTGTTCTTC; cdr3_aa: CASSFRAGTPDVFF
j_call: TRBJ1-5; clone_size: few; v_call: TRBV20-1; d_call: .; cdr3_nt: TGCAGTGCTAGACAGAGCAATCAGCCCCAGCATTTT; cdr3_aa: CSARQSNQPQHF
j_call: TRBJ2-3; clone_size: .; v_call: TRBV5-1; d_call: .; cdr3_nt: TGCGCCAGCAGCTCGGGGACGGGGACTAGCACAGATACGCAGTATTTT; cdr3_aa: CASSSGTGTSTDTQYF
j_call: TRBJ2-7; clone_size: few; v_call: TRBV20-1; d_call: .; cdr3_nt: TGCAGTGCCAGACAGGAGGGCAGCTCCTACGAGCAGTACTTC; cdr3_aa: CSARQEGSSYEQYF
j_call: TRBJ2-1; clone_size: many; v_call: TRBV12-3/TRBV12-4; d_call: .; cdr3_nt: TGTGCCAGCAGCCGACCTGGCTCCTACAATGAGCAGTTCTTC; cdr3_aa: CASSRPGSYNEQFF
j_call: TRBJ1-2; clone_size: few; v_call: TRBV4-3; d_call: .; cdr3_nt: TGCGCCAGCAGCCCAAGCGGCGCGTTTTATTATGGCTACACCTTC; cdr3_aa: CASSPSGAFYYGYTF
j_call: TRBJ1-5; clone_size: few; v_call: TRBV12-3/TRBV12-4; d_call: .; cdr3_nt: TGTGCCAGCAGTTTACTAAATCAGCCCCAGCATTTT; cdr3_aa: CASSLLNQPQHF
j_call: TRBJ2-5; clone_size: few; v_call: TRBV12-3/TRBV12-4; d_call: .; cdr3_nt: TGTGCCAGCGCAGGGGCAGAAGAGACCCAGTACTTC; cdr3_aa: CASAGAEETQYF
j_call: TRBJ2-1; clone_size: .; v_call: TRBV29-1; d_call: TRBD1; cdr3_nt: TGCAGCGTGCTTGACAGGGCAAGCGCCTACAATGAGCAGTTCTTC; cdr3_aa: CSVLDRASAYNEQFF
j_call: TRBJ2-5; clone_size: .; v_call: TRBV6-5; d_call: TRBD1; cdr3_nt: TGTGCCAGCAGTTACTCGACAGGGAAAGAGACCCAGTACTTC; cdr3_aa: CASSYSTGKETQYF
j_call: TRBJ2-7; clone_size: few; v_call: TRBV27; d_call: .; cdr3_nt: TGTGCCAGCAGTTTATTCACCGAGGGGCCCTACGAGCAGTACTTC; cdr3_aa: CASSLFTEGPYEQYF
j_call: TRBJ2-1; clone_size: few; v_call: TRBV7-9; d_call: .; cdr3_nt: TGTGCCAGCAGCTTCTTGGAACAGGGCAATGAGCAGTTCTTC; cdr3_aa: CASSFLEQGNEQFF
j_call: TRBJ2-4; clone_size: .; v_call: TRBV7-2; d_call: TRBD1; cdr3_nt: TGTGCCAGCAGCTCATTTACAGGGGGTAACATTCAGTACTTC; cdr3_aa: CASSSFTGGNIQYF
j_call: TRBJ2-7; clone_size: .; v_call: TRBV3-1; d_call: TRBD1; cdr3_nt: TGTGCCAGCAGCCGAGGGACAGGCGCGGGCGAGCAGTACTTC; cdr3_aa: CASSRGTGAGEQYF
j_call: TRBJ1-2; clone_size: .; v_call: TRBV18; d_call: TRBD1; cdr3_nt: TGTGCCAGCTCACATTCCGGACAGGGGAACTATGGCTACACCTTC; cdr3_aa: CASSHSGQGNYGYTF
j_call: TRBJ2-1; clone_size: .; v_call: TRBV11-2; d_call: .; cdr3_nt: TGTGCCAGCAGCTTATGGGACGACTACATTCCTGAGCAGTTCTTC; cdr3_aa: CASSLWDDYIPEQFF
j_call: TRBJ2-3; clone_size: .; v_call: TRBV20-1; d_call: .; cdr3_nt: TGCAGTGCCTCAGGGGCGGGGAGGGCAGATACGCAGTATTTT; cdr3_aa: CSASGAGRADTQYF
j_call: TRBJ2-5; clone_size: .; v_call: TRBV24-1; d_call: .; cdr3_nt: TGTGCCACCAGTGATTTTGCCGGGTCGGTCGGTAATCAAGAGACCCAGTACTTC; cdr3_aa: CATSDFAGSVGNQETQYF
j_call: TRBJ2-1; clone_size: .; v_call: TRBV4-3; d_call: TRBD2; cdr3_nt: TGCGCCAGCAGCCAAGGCAACCTAGCGGGAGAGGGAGGTGAGCAGTTCTTC; cdr3_aa: CASSQGNLAGEGGEQFF
j_call: TRBJ2-2; clone_size: few; v_call: TRBV24-1; d_call: .; cdr3_nt: TGTGCCACCAGTGCCGCGTCGAACACCGGGGAGCTGTTTTTT; cdr3_aa: CATSAASNTGELFF
j_call: TRBJ2-3; clone_size: few; v_call: TRBV12-3/TRBV12-4; d_call: .; cdr3_nt: TGTGCCAGCAGTTTATCCGGAGCAGATACGCAGTATTTT; cdr3_aa: CASSLSGADTQYF
j_call: TRBJ2-5; clone_size: .; v_call: TRBV9; d_call: .; cdr3_nt: TGTGCCAGCAGCGTAGCGGGGTTTCAAGAGACCCAGTACTTC; cdr3_aa: CASSVAGFQETQYF
j_call: TRBJ2-1; clone_size: .; v_call: TRBV20-1; d_call: .; cdr3_nt: TGCAGTGCTACCGGGATGGGGTACAATGAGCAGTTCTTC; cdr3_aa: CSATGMGYNEQFF
j_call: TRBJ2-1; clone_size: .; v_call: TRBV5-1; d_call: TRBD1; cdr3_nt: TGCGCCAGCAGCCCTGGACAGGGGACATACAATGAGCAGTTCTTC; cdr3_aa: CASSPGQGTYNEQFF
j_call: TRBJ2-7; clone_size: .; v_call: TRBV5-6; d_call: TRBD1; cdr3_nt: TGTGCCAGCACTTGGGGACAGGGCCACGAGCAGTACTTC; cdr3_aa: CASTWGQGHEQYF
j_call: TRBJ2-7; clone_size: .; v_call: TRBV20-1; d_call: .; cdr3_nt: TGCAGTGCTCCCCCGGGGCGCGGGGCCGACGAGCAGTACTTC; cdr3_aa: CSAPPGRGADEQYF
j_call: TRBJ1-5; clone_size: few; v_call: TRBV5-5; d_call: TRBD1; cdr3_nt: TGTGCCAGCAGCCCGCAGACAGGGGATCAGCCCCAGCATTTT; cdr3_aa: CASSPQTGDQPQHF
j_call: TRBJ1-1; clone_size: few; v_call: TRBV29-1; d_call: TRBD1; cdr3_nt: TGCAGCGTTGCCACTACAGGGGCTGATGAAGCTTTCTTT; cdr3_aa: CSVATTGADEAFF
j_call: TRBJ1-2; clone_size: many; v_call: TRBV18; d_call: TRBD1; cdr3_nt: TGTGCCAGCGACAGGGGTCTTAACTATGGCTACACCTTC; cdr3_aa: CASDRGLNYGYTF
j_call: TRBJ2-7; clone_size: few; v_call: TRBV4-1; d_call: .; cdr3_nt: TGCGCCAGCAGCCAAGGAGACCCGGGTCGCGAGCAGTACTTC; cdr3_aa: CASSQGDPGREQYF
j_call: TRBJ2-5; clone_size: .; v_call: TRBV7-8; d_call: TRBD1; cdr3_nt: TGTGCCAGCACGCTAACCGGGACAGGGAAGGAGACCCAGTACTTC; cdr3_aa: CASTLTGTGKETQYF
j_call: TRBJ2-1; clone_size: .; v_call: TRBV5-1; d_call: .; cdr3_nt: TGCGCCAGCAGCTTGGAGGTGCGAGCGGCAAATGAGCAGTTCTTC; cdr3_aa: CASSLEVRAANEQFF
j_call: TRBJ2-7; clone_size: .; v_call: TRBV3-1; d_call: TRBD1; cdr3_nt: TGTGCCAGCAGCGATGCCCCGGGACAGACCTACGAGCAGTACTTC; cdr3_aa: CASSDAPGQTYEQYF
j_call: TRBJ2-3; clone_size: few; v_call: TRBV3-1; d_call: .; cdr3_nt: TGTGCCAGCAGCCAAGATAAGGTGCAAGTGGGCGCAGATACGCAGTATTTT; cdr3_aa: CASSQDKVQVGADTQYF
j_call: TRBJ2-7; clone_size: .; v_call: TRBV20-1; d_call: .; cdr3_nt: TGCAGTGCCCCTCCGGAAGGGAGACCACTCTACGAGCAGTACTTC; cdr3_aa: CSAPPEGRPLYEQYF
j_call: TRBJ2-7; clone_size: .; v_call: TRBV7-9; d_call: TRBD1; cdr3_nt: TGTGCCAGCAGTCTTCGACAGGGGGCGAATGAGCAGTACTTC; cdr3_aa: CASSLRQGANEQYF
j_call: TRBJ2-2; clone_size: few; v_call: TRBV5-1; d_call: .; cdr3_nt: TGCGCCAGCAGCTTCTCCCTACAGGAGAACACCGGGGAGCTGTTTTTT; cdr3_aa: CASSFSLQENTGELFF
j_call: TRBJ2-6; clone_size: few; v_call: TRBV6-2/TRBV6-3; d_call: TRBD2; cdr3_nt: TGTGCCAGCAGGCGGGGGAGCTCTGGGGCCAACGTCCTGACTTTC; cdr3_aa: CASRRGSSGANVLTF
j_call: TRBJ2-1; clone_size: few; v_call: TRBV25-1; d_call: .; cdr3_nt: TGTGCCAGCAGTTTCACAGGCGTCCTCAATGAGCAGTTCTTC; cdr3_aa: CASSFTGVLNEQFF
j_call: TRBJ1-5; clone_size: few; v_call: TRBV4-2; d_call: .; cdr3_nt: TGTGCCAGCAGCCGGGCGGGATCCGCAAATCAGCCCCAGCATTTT; cdr3_aa: CASSRAGSANQPQHF
j_call: TRBJ2-3; clone_size: many; v_call: TRBV20-1; d_call: TRBD2; cdr3_nt: TGCAGTCCCTGGGGGGGAGATCTAGATACGCAGTATTTT; cdr3_aa: CSPWGGDLDTQYF
j_call: TRBJ2-1; clone_size: few; v_call: TRBV24-1; d_call: .; cdr3_nt: TGTGCCACCAGTGACCTAAGGGAGCAGTTCTTC; cdr3_aa: CATSDLREQFF
j_call: TRBJ2-1; clone_size: .; v_call: TRBV9; d_call: TRBD2; cdr3_nt: TGTGCCAGCAGCGGGGGACTAGCGGGAGTAGGGCGCAATGAGCAGTTCTTC; cdr3_aa: CASSGGLAGVGRNEQFF
j_call: TRBJ2-2; clone_size: few; v_call: TRBV6-5; d_call: .; cdr3_nt: TGTGCCAGCAGTCCTCGGTCGGCCGGGGAGCTGTTTTTT; cdr3_aa: CASSPRSAGELFF
j_call: TRBJ2-2; clone_size: .; v_call: TRBV3-1; d_call: .; cdr3_nt: TGTGCCAGCAGCCACGACGGGCTGGTCACCGGGGAGCTGTTTTTT; cdr3_aa: CASSHDGLVTGELFF